The source of this TCR beta chain is a study of cytomegalovirus exposure and HLA in healthy donors. The germline gives CDR1 MNHEY, CDR2 SMNVEV (reference sequence). This CDR3 has 16 amino acids. With 8 bases removed from V and 2 bases from J, the gap between germline ends came to 22 bases. 13 Jbeta primers and 60 Vbeta primers were used for the PCR. Libraries were prepared by immunoSEQ multiplex PCR; TCRdb keeps only in-frame clonotypes and omits some of them. The table lists 210,000 or so clones, over 65% of them singletons. The V and J genes are TRBV27 and TRBJ2-7; a possible D gene is TRBD2 (6 bases). Sequenced material: PBMCs. The receptor's source is a man between 18 and 29 years old in good health and CMV-seronegative. The CDR3 loop is CASFSLRGTAPYEQYF. The CDR3 DNA reads as TGTGCCAGCTTTTCCCTTCGCGGGACGGCCCCCTACGAGCAGTACTTC.